The clone carrying this TCR beta chain has more than one count but fewer than ten. Its cognate antigen is unknown. After removal of 4 bases from V and 6 bases from J, the junction contained 5 bases not matched to a gene. The CDR3 is 13 residues long. CDR1 and CDR2 (germline): SGHRS, YFSETQ. These data are taken from a study of CD8 T cells in ankylosing spondylitis. Study findings and constraints: Both synovial fluid and blood in reactive arthritis had previously been reported to carry some motif variants. Clones linked to disease were reported to show significant enrichment in matched ankylosing spondylitis synovial fluid. Disease-linked clones were CD8+ and relatively rare in peripheral blood. In ankylosing spondylitis blood, a motif of roughly 8 highly homologous TCR beta variants appeared characteristic.

Quantitative 5'-RACE with molecular barcodes generated TCR beta libraries. TCRdb re-called the 5' RACE reads with MiXCR, one entry per CDR3 protein. The sample holds a few hundred thousand distinct CDR3 sequences, approximately 12% seen once. Sequencing used blood, either unsorted or a sorted T cell fraction (not recorded which). The TCR comes from a male donor with ankylosing spondylitis. The chain uses TRBV5-1 and TRBJ2-7, with 9 bases matching TRBD2. The DNA of the CDR3 is TGCGCCAGCAGCCCGGGACTAGCTCTCGAGCAGTACTTC. Protein: CASSPGLALEQYF.